The source of this T cell receptor beta chain is a study of shared clonotypes between healthy human individuals. Study details: CD4 naive and memory got three plates each, CD8 naive two, CD8 memory one.

This clone was counted once. Its antigen is as yet unknown. Using immunoSEQ multiplex PCR, the repertoire was profiled, and TCRdb retains in-frame clones only, with some absent. The top ten hold roughly 1.5% of the sample, which has about 980,000 clones, around three quarters seen once. From germline, CDR1 is SGHNT and CDR2 YENEEA. This CDR3 has 15 residues. V lost 5 bases and J lost 0; bases outside the gene matches: 6. Study-wide findings and caveats: All-four-donor shared clonotypes had higher generation probabilities than non-shared clonotypes did.

The sample taken for sequencing was memory CD4+ T cells sorted from blood. Documented subset: CD45RA-negative fraction. This TCR derives from a man between 18 and 35 years old in good health. This rearrangement joins TRBV11-3 to TRBJ2-5; 7 bases match TRBD1. DNA for the CDR3: TGTGCCAGCAGCCTATCTGGGACAGACCAAGAGACCCAGTACTTC. Amino acids: CASSLSGTDQETQYF. Combining the CDR3 with reference TRBV11-3 and TRBJ2-5 gives the whole variable domain EAGVVQSPRYKIIEKKQPVAFWCNPISGHNTLYWYLQNLGQGPELLIRYENEEAVDDSQLPKDRFSAERLKGVDSTLKIQPAELGDSAVYLCASSLSGTDQETQYFGPGTRLLVL.